What follows describes a single T cell receptor beta chain. This sample is part of a study of T cell changes during pregnancy in multiple sclerosis. CDR1 is LNHDA and CDR2 is SQIVND in the germline V gene (reference sequence). Trimming removed 5 bases from V and 0 bases from J, with 21 bases in between. CDR3 length equals 18 residues. Assay used: immunoSEQ multiplex PCR; TCRdb lists only in-frame clones, some missing. The sample records tens of thousands of clones, approximately 90% being singletons. Sequencing used peripheral blood, obtained in the third trimester of pregnancy. This chain connects TRBV19 to TRBJ2-3; D is unresolved. The origin of this receptor is a female donor with multiple sclerosis, enrolled in a pregnancy study. CDR3 DNA sequence: TGTGCCAGTAGTCGAGATTGGGCTGCCCTTTCTAGCACAGATACGCAGTATTTT. Its protein is CASSRDWAALSSTDTQYF.